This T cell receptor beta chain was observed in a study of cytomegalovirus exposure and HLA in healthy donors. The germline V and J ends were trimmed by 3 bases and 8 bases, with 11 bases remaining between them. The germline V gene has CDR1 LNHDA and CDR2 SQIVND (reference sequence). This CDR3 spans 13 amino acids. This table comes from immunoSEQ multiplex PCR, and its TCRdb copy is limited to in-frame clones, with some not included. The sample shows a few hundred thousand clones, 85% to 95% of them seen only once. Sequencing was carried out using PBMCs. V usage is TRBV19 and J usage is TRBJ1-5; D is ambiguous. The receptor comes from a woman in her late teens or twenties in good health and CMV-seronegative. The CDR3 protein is CASSMKAVEPQHF. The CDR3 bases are TGTGCCAGTAGTATGAAGGCGGTTGAGCCCCAGCATTTT.